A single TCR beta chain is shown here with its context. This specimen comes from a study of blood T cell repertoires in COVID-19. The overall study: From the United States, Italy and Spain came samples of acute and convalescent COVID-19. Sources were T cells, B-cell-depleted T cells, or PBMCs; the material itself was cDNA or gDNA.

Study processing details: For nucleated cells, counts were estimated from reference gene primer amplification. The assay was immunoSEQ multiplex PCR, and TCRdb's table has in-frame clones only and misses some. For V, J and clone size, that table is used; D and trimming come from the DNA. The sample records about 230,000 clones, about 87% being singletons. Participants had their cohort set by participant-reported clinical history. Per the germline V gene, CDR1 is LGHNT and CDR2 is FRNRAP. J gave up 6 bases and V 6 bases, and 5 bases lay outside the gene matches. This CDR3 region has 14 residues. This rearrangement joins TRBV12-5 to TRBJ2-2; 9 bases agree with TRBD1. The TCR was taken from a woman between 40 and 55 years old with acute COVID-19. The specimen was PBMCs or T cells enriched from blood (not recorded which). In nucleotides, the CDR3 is TGTGCTAGTGGCCAACAGGGGGCGCCCGGGGAGCTGTTTTTT. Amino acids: CASGQQGAPGELFF. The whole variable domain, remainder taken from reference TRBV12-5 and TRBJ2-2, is DARVTQTPRHKVTEMGQEVTMRCQPILGHNTVFWYRQTMMQGLELLAYFRNRAPLDDSGMPKDRFSAEMPDATLATLKIQPSEPRDSAVYFCASGQQGAPGELFFGEGSRLTVL.